Below are 15 T cell receptor beta chains sequenced from a single sample in a study of blood T cell repertoires in COVID-19 (dated by TCRdb to about 2020). Libraries were built with the immunoSEQ multiplex PCR assay. This immuneACCESS table, as held by TCRdb, lists in-frame sequences with V and J called but not all clones. Of the missing ones, under half trace to an unresolved V gene in checked studies; the others have no known cause. The sample profile shows 250,000 to 300,000 clones; 80% to 90% of them were found once. In total, the top ten clones hold more than 9.5% of the sample. Sequenced input: peripheral blood. These receptors came from a woman aged 70-85 years with acute or convalescent COVID-19.

The V and J genes are TRBV2 and TRBJ1-6, with TRBD1 as a possible D gene (5 bases). Germline loops: CDR1 SNHLY, CDR2 FYNNEI. The CDR3 length is 14 residues. Trimming took off 4 bases at V and 6 bases at J, with 10 bases between the two ends. CDR3 sequence reads: CASSGFGGNSPLHF. CDR3 nucleotides: TGTGCCAGCAGTGGGTTCGGGGGTAATTCACCCCTCCACTTT.

This rearrangement joins TRBV19 to TRBJ2-2, with D perhaps matching TRBD1 (5 bases). Germline-derived CDR1 and CDR2 are LNHDA and SQIVND (reference sequence). V lost 5 bases to trimming and J lost 8 bases, with 6 bases between them. CDR3 length: 11 amino acids. The CDR3 coding sequence is TGTGCCAGTAGTCACAGGGGGGAGCTGTTTTTT. It specifies CASSHRGELFF.

This clone was counted a single time. V is TRBV29-1 and J is TRBJ1-2, with 7 bases aligning to TRBD1. Losses at the gene ends were 3 bases for V and 8 bases for J; bases not matched to a gene: 9. CDR1 and CDR2 from the germline V gene are SQVTM and ANQGSEA. The CDR3 runs 13 residues. The chain's CDR3 is CSVEKNRGGGYTF. CDR3 sequence (DNA): TGCAGCGTTGAGAAGAACAGGGGTGGGGGCTACACCTTC.

V is TRBV30 and J is TRBJ2-2; TRBD1 is a possible D gene (5 bases). Per the germline V gene, CDR1 is GTSNPN and CDR2 is SVGIG (reference sequence). The ends were cut back, 0 bases at V and 4 bases at J, with 9 bases in the middle. The CDR3 runs to 14 residues. The CDR3 sequence: CAWSVAGITGELFF. DNA for the CDR3: TGTGCCTGGAGTGTAGCAGGGATCACCGGGGAGCTGTTTTTT.

V and J are TRBV2 and TRBJ1-5; the D is unclear. CDR3 size: 13 residues. Per the germline V gene, CDR1 is SNHLY and CDR2 is FYNNEI. Between the trimmed V and J ends, which lost 7 bases and 3 bases, there was a span of 10 bases. The CDR3 DNA reads TGTGCCAGCAATGGACGGGACAATCAGCCCCAGCATTTT. Translation: CASNGRDNQPQHF.

The chain has TRBV19 and TRBJ1-1; TRBD1 is a possible D gene (5 bases). V gave up 4 bases and J gave up 11 bases, with 17 bases separating them. CDR1 is LNHDA and CDR2 is SQIVND in the germline V gene (reference sequence). This CDR3 is 13 amino acids long. CDR3 amino acids: CASSTIPAGEAFF. As DNA, the CDR3 is TGTGCCAGTAGTACAATCCCGGCGGGGGAGGCTTTCTTT. The whole variable domain, filled in from reference TRBV19 and TRBJ1-1, reads DGGITQSPKYLFRKEGQNVTLSCEQNLNHDAMYWYRQDPGQGLRLIYYSQIVNDFQKGDIAEGYSVSREKKESFPLTVTSAQKNPTAFYLCASSTIPAGEAFFGQGTRLTVV.

The chain carries TRBV7-2 and TRBJ1-6; the D gene is possibly TRBD1 (5 bases). The CDR3 totals 16 residues. The V end was cut by 2 bases, the J end by 7 bases, with 15 bases between. Germline loops: CDR1 SGHTA, CDR2 FQGNSA. The CDR3 DNA follows: TGTGCCAGCAGCTTACGAGGCGGGACGATCAATTCACCCCTCCACTTT. It is translated as CASSLRGGTINSPLHF.

The gene calls are TRBV6-2 or TRBV6-3 and TRBJ2-2; D is perhaps TRBD2 (7 bases). V dropped 7 bases and J dropped 5 bases, with 20 bases sitting between them. CDR3 length: 16 amino acids. Germline V gene data show CDR1 as MNHEY and CDR2 as SVGEGT. The CDR3, as DNA: TGTGCCAGCACCCCCAGTGGGGGGGGGCGGACCGGGGAGCTGTTTTTT. Residues: CASTPSGGGRTGELFF.

J is TRBJ2-2 and V is TRBV4-1; a weak D match, TRBD1 (6 bases). Trimming removed 4 bases at V and 8 bases at J, with 14 bases between. From germline, CDR1 is MGHRA and CDR2 YSYEKL. The length of the CDR3 is 14 residues. The DNA for the CDR3 is TGCGCCAGCAGCCCCAGACAGGTATCGGGGGAGCTGTTTTTT. Its protein product is CASSPRQVSGELFF.

V usage is TRBV19 and J usage is TRBJ2-1, with 9 bases identical to TRBD1. Trimming cost V 7 bases and J 3 bases; bases outside gene matches: 7. In germline, CDR1 is LNHDA, CDR2 SQIVND (reference sequence). This CDR3 is built from 15 residues. The DNA for the CDR3 is TGTGCCAGTACTATTGACAGGGGGTTCTACAATGAGCAGTTCTTC. The encoded protein is CASTIDRGFYNEQFF.

V usage is TRBV6-2 or TRBV6-3 and J usage is TRBJ1-4, with D perhaps matching TRBD1 (6 bases). V was cut by 5 bases and J by 7 bases, with 17 bases left in between. CDR3 length equals 15 residues. Germline V lookup: CDR1 MNHEY, CDR2 SVGEGT. The CDR3 DNA reads as TGTGCCAGCAGTCGAAGTCTCTTAGGGGGTGAAAAACTGTTTTTT. This encodes CASSRSLLGGEKLFF.

The rearrangement uses TRBV11-2 and TRBJ1-6; possible D gene TRBD1, 6 bases. Germline loops: CDR1 SGHAT, CDR2 FQNNGV. CDR3 length: 15 amino acids. V lost 1 base and J lost 2, with 6 bases in between. CDR3 nucleotide sequence: TGTGCCAGCAGCTTAGGACAGGCCTATAATTCACCCCTCCACTTT. Amino acid sequence: CASSLGQAYNSPLHF. The full variable domain, rest sourced from reference TRBV11-2 and TRBJ1-6, is EAGVAQSPRYKIIEKRQSVAFWCNPISGHATLYWYQQILGQGPKLLIQFQNNGVVDDSQLPKDRFSAERLKGVDSTLKIQPAKLEDSAVYLCASSLGQAYNSPLHFGNGTRLTVT.

The chain is built from TRBV7-2 and TRBJ2-2, with 11 bases lining up with TRBD2. CDR3 length: 15 amino acids. Germline values: CDR1 SGHTA, CDR2 FQGNSA. V gave up 5 bases and J gave up 7 bases; unmatched junction bases: 6. The CDR3 spells CASSRSGGAGGELFF. As DNA, the CDR3 is TGTGCCAGCAGCCGTAGCGGGGGGGCTGGCGGGGAGCTGTTTTTT.

The chain combines TRBV3-1 (or the pseudogene TRBV3-2) with TRBJ2-2; D remains unclear. This CDR3 comprises 14 residues. CDR1 LGHDT and CDR2 YNNKEL come from the germline V gene (reference sequence). Trimming took 4 bases from V and 8 from J, leaving 14 bases between them. CDR3 protein: CASSPLVTKGELFF. DNA for the CDR3: TGTGCCAGCAGCCCGCTAGTTACGAAGGGGGAGCTGTTTTTT.

The chain recombines TRBV2 with TRBJ1-2, with 8 bases fitting TRBD1. From germline, CDR1 is SNHLY and CDR2 FYNNEI. The CDR3 is 15 residues long. V lost 5 bases and J lost 2; bases outside the gene matches: 7. The CDR3 sequence: CASSPQGQVNYGYTF. The CDR3 coding sequence is TGTGCCAGCAGTCCGCAGGGACAGGTGAACTATGGCTACACCTTC.